This passage covers 20 T cell receptor beta chains from one sample sequenced in a study of neurological immune-mediated disorders. A single record per CDR3 protein comes from TCRdb applying MiXCR to the 5' RACE reads. The table shows fewer than 65,000 distinct CDR3 sequences, with 10% occurring only once. The sample taken for sequencing was PBMCs. These receptors were collected from a man aged 70-80 years with HTLV-1-associated myelopathy (HAM/TSP).

This clonotype is labeled as medium-sized (0.01 to 0.1%). The chain couples TRBV12-3 or TRBV12-4 to TRBJ2-7; 11 bases match TRBD1. This CDR3 region has 16 residues. V was clipped by 6 bases and J by 5 bases; unmatched bases: 12. CDR3 nucleotides: TGTGCCAGCAGCCCCCACCCGGACAGGGGGCTCCACGAGCAGTACTTC. Amino acids: CASSPHPDRGLHEQYF.

This clonotype was detected many times. This chain joins TRBV6-1 and TRBJ1-6; D may be TRBD1 (5 bases). Germline lookup yields CDR1 MNHNS and CDR2 SASEGT. This CDR3 contains 15 residues. V was pared by 6 bases and J by 4 bases, with 13 bases between. CDR3 residues: CASRTHRNYNSPLHF. CDR3 coding DNA: TGTGCCAGCAGGACCCACAGGAATTATAATTCACCCCTCCACTTT.

This clonotype is labeled as medium-sized. The chain has TRBV7-6 and TRBJ2-2; 7 positions match TRBD2. The CDR3 extends over 15 amino acids. J lost 6 bases, V lost 1 base, and 5 bases had no gene match. The germline CDR1 and CDR2 sequences are SGHVS and FNYEAQ. CDR3 in amino acids: CASSLGGGASGELFF. CDR3 nucleotide sequence: TGTGCCAGCAGCTTAGGGGGGGGAGCTTCCGGGGAGCTGTTTTTT.

The V and J genes are TRBV29-1 and TRBJ2-7; 8 bases are shared with TRBD1. This CDR3 comprises 12 residues. Germline V lookup: CDR1 SQVTM, CDR2 ANQGSEA. With V trimmed by 7 bases and J by 7 bases, 9 bases remained unmatched. The CDR3 DNA follows: TGCAGCGCACAGGGGGACTGGGGGGAGCAGTACTTC. Its protein is CSAQGDWGEQYF.

This clonotype occurred many times. This chain links TRBV6-5 with TRBJ2-2; no definite D call. The CDR3 contains 15 residues. CDR1 and CDR2 (germline): MNHEY, SVGAGI. With 2 bases removed from V and 3 bases from J, the gap between germline ends came to 10 bases. The CDR3 region is CASSYHNTDTGELFF. For the CDR3, the DNA is TGTGCCAGCAGTTACCATAATACAGACACCGGGGAGCTGTTTTTT.

In this sample, this clonotype turned up a few times. V and J are TRBV28 and TRBJ2-3; D is perhaps TRBD2 (7 bases). This CDR3 has 13 amino acids. Germline values: CDR1 MDHEN, CDR2 SYDVKM. V shed 8 bases and J shed 4 bases, with 13 bases lying between them. The CDR3 region is CASEVGGADTQYF. CDR3 DNA: TGTGCCAGCGAGGTAGGGGGGGCAGATACGCAGTATTTT.

Many counts were recorded for this clonotype. The gene calls are TRBV7-6 and TRBJ2-2; TRBD1 is a possible D gene (8 bases). CDR3 length equals 15 residues. The V end was cut by 5 bases, the J end by 5 bases, with 15 bases between. Germline V gene sequence: CDR1 SGHVS, CDR2 FNYEAQ. CDR3 region: CASSTYRGGTGELFF. The CDR3, as DNA: TGTGCCAGCAGCACTTACAGGGGGGGGACCGGGGAGCTGTTTTTT.

A word on this clonotype: A clone one base away is much larger, so this may be a read error. The chain uses TRBV5-4 and TRBJ1-5; D is perhaps TRBD1 (5 bases). There are 14 residues in the CDR3. CDR1 and CDR2 from the germline V gene are SGHNT and YYREEE (reference sequence). CDR3 DNA: TGTGCCAACAGCTTGAGAGGGGGCAATCAGCCCCAGCATTTT. This encodes CANSLRGGNQPQHF.

This clonotype was observed at least ten times. The chain uses TRBV5-4 and TRBJ2-5, with 7 positions matching TRBD2. The CDR3 totals 14 residues. In germline, CDR1 is SGHNT, CDR2 YYREEE (reference sequence). With 1 base clipped from V and 2 bases from J, the junction kept 2 bases outside the gene matches. This CDR3 is CASSLFGGQETQYF. Here the CDR3 DNA reads TGTGCCAGCAGCTTGTTCGGGGGGCAAGAGACCCAGTACTTC.

This clonotype has ten or more counts. J is TRBJ2-5 and V is TRBV12-3 or TRBV12-4, with D tentatively TRBD2 (6 bases). V was shortened by 6 bases and J by 3 bases, with 23 bases between the two germline ends. The CDR3 sequence is 17 residues long. The CDR3: CASRSGLTNSQKETQYF. For the CDR3, the DNA is TGTGCCAGCAGGTCGGGACTCACCAACTCCCAGAAAGAGACCCAGTACTTC.

This clonotype showed up just a few times. V is TRBV20-1 and J is TRBJ2-7; D is uncertain. This CDR3 has 12 residues. V was pared by 3 bases and J by 1 base, with 7 bases between. CDR1 and CDR2 from the germline V gene are DFQATT and SNEGSKA (reference sequence). The CDR3 loop is CSARGGSYEQYF. The CDR3 DNA reads TGCAGTGCTAGGGGCGGATCCTACGAGCAGTACTTC.

This clonotype was observed many times. The J gene is TRBJ1-5, the V gene TRBV15; D unclear. CDR1 and CDR2 (germline): LNHNV, YYDKDF (reference sequence). This CDR3 is 16 amino acids long. Trimming stripped 5 bases from V and 1 base from J, with 15 bases between. Here the CDR3 reads CATSPQAGLSNQPQHF. The CDR3 region has the DNA TGTGCCACCAGCCCCCAGGCAGGATTAAGCAATCAGCCCCAGCATTTT. The full variable domain, its missing parts supplied by reference TRBV15 and TRBJ1-5, is DAMVIQNPRYQVTQFGKPVTLSCSQTLNHNVMYWYQQKSSQAPKLLFHYYDKDFNNEADTPDNFQSRRPNTSFCFLDIRSPGLGDTAMYLCATSPQAGLSNQPQHFGDGTRLSIL.

This clonotype was observed a few times. V usage is TRBV20-1 and J usage is TRBJ2-3, with 7 bases matching TRBD2. Trimming cost V 7 bases and J 6 bases; bases outside gene matches: 10. Per the germline V gene, CDR1 is DFQATT and CDR2 is SNEGSKA (reference sequence). The CDR3 is 13 amino acids. The CDR3 protein is CSEGRRGGDTQYF. CDR3 coding DNA: TGCAGTGAGGGGCGGCGGGGAGGGGATACGCAGTATTTT.

The chain combines TRBV11-2 with TRBJ2-7; no clear D. V was pared by 3 bases and J by 0 bases, with 12 bases between. This CDR3 contains 15 residues. Per germline, CDR1 SGHAT and CDR2 FQNNGV. This CDR3 is CASSFNRDSSYEQYF. Here the CDR3 DNA reads TGTGCCAGCAGCTTCAACAGAGATAGCTCCTACGAGCAGTACTTC.

This clonotype was picked up many times. This chain connects TRBV12-3 or TRBV12-4 to TRBJ1-1; no definite D call. The CDR3 sequence is 11 residues long. V lost 1 base and J 10 bases, leaving 7 bases between the germline ends. CDR3 region: CASSLGGVAFF. CDR3 in DNA: TGTGCCAGCAGTTTAGGCGGGGTAGCTTTCTTT.

This clonotype is classed as medium-sized (0.01 to 0.1%). The CDR3 sequence is CASSPGLGTYEQYF. CDR3 coding DNA: TGTGCCAGCAGCCCGGGACTCGGAACCTACGAGCAGTACTTC. The rearrangement links TRBV7-6 to TRBJ2-7; perhaps TRBD2 as D (6 bases). The germline V gene has CDR1 SGHVS and CDR2 FNYEAQ. Trimming left V 5 bases short and J 2 bases short, with 13 bases between. CDR3 length equals 14 residues.

This clonotype came up many times. V gene TRBV12-3 or TRBV12-4 combines with J gene TRBJ2-2, with no clear D. This CDR3 comprises 16 residues. The V gene lost 0 bases and the J gene lost 4 bases, with 12 bases spanning the gap. The CDR3 DNA sequence: TGTGCCAGCAGTTTAGCGCTGGCTAGAGGCACCGGGGAGCTGTTTTTT. Its translation: CASSLALARGTGELFF.

This clonotype came up many times. V gene TRBV12-3 or TRBV12-4 combines with J gene TRBJ1-2; a possible D gene is TRBD1 (5 bases). The CDR3 loop spans 14 amino acids. Trimming left V 3 bases short and J 7 bases short, with 15 bases between. The CDR3 loop reads CASSFGTHFGGYTF. As DNA, the CDR3 is TGTGCCAGCAGTTTCGGGACGCATTTTGGTGGCTACACCTTC.

This clonotype showed up many times. J is TRBJ2-1 and V is TRBV7-2; 8 nucleotides align to TRBD1. V shed 2 bases and J 7 bases; nucleotides not matched to a gene: 7. The CDR3 is 15 residues long. Germline V gene data show CDR1 as SGHTA and CDR2 as FQGNSA. CDR3 protein: CASSLYQGAKNEQFF. The CDR3 coding sequence is TGTGCCAGCAGCTTATATCAGGGGGCGAAGAATGAGCAGTTCTTC.

Ten or more counts support this clonotype. The J gene is TRBJ1-3, the V gene TRBV12-3 or TRBV12-4; the D is unclear. The CDR3 contains 14 residues. The ends were cut back, 1 base at V and 0 bases at J, with 4 bases in the middle. The CDR3 sequence: CASSLDSSGNTIYF. As DNA, the CDR3 is TGTGCCAGCAGTTTAGACAGCTCTGGAAACACCATATATTTT.